This T cell receptor (beta chain) came from a study of blood T cell repertoires in COVID-19. Study summary: Donors in the United States, Italy and Spain gave samples during acute or convalescent COVID-19. T cells, B-cell-depleted T cells, or PBMCs supplied cDNA or gDNA.

The CDR3 covers 15 residues. J gave up 4 bases and V 1 base, and 3 bases lay outside the gene matches. Germline CDR1 reads SNHLY; CDR2 reads FYNNEI. Per the original data handling: Reference gene primer amplification gave estimated nucleated cell counts. Produced via immunoSEQ multiplex PCR; TCRdb's table is partial and in-frame only. The V and J calls and clone size come from that table; D and trimming were worked out from the DNA. The repertoire holds some 260,000 clones, with approximately 80% as singletons. The gene calls are TRBV2 and TRBJ1-2; TRBD1 agrees at 10 bases. The TCR sequence derives from a man older than 75 with acute or convalescent COVID-19. Sequencing was carried out using peripheral blood. The CDR3 spells CASSEGTGGSYGYTF. CDR3 sequence (DNA): TGTGCCAGCAGTGAAGGGACAGGGGGATCCTATGGCTACACCTTC.